Below, 13 T cell receptor beta chains from the same sample are listed, as sequenced in a study of T cell responses to AZD1222 COVID-19 vaccine. The repertoire was sequenced with immunoSEQ multiplex PCR; TCRdb's copy has only in-frame clones and lacks some. The table includes more than 75,000 clones, approximately 90% detected once. The input for sequencing was peripheral blood, taken 28 days after the second AZD1222 dose. All receptors derive from an adult who received the AZD1222 COVID-19 vaccine.

For this clone: Different DNA sequences within this sample yield the same CDR3. J is TRBJ1-4 and V is TRBV28; 8 bases match TRBD1. In germline, CDR1 is MDHEN, CDR2 SYDVKM. J lost 8 bases, V lost 2 bases, and 4 bases had no gene match. CDR3 size: 14 residues. CDR3 sequence: CASSLGQGWEKLFF. As DNA, the CDR3 is TGTGCCAGCAGTTTAGGACAGGGTTGGGAAAAACTGTTTTTT.

The V and J genes are TRBV30 and TRBJ1-2; possibly TRBD1 for D (5 bases). The germline gives CDR1 GTSNPN, CDR2 SVGIG (reference sequence). There are 13 residues in the CDR3. Between the trimmed V and J ends, which lost 0 bases and 8 bases, there was a span of 13 bases. The CDR3 nucleotides are TGTGCCTGGAGTGTTTTAGGGGCGGGCGGCTACACCTTC. Its protein is CAWSVLGAGGYTF.

V is TRBV7-8 and J is TRBJ1-1; a possible D gene is TRBD1 (6 bases). The germline V and J ends were trimmed by 1 base and 4 bases, with 16 bases remaining between them. Germline V lookup: CDR1 SGHVS, CDR2 FQNEAQ. This CDR3 is built from 16 residues. CDR3: CASSLGGRGPITEAFF. In DNA, the CDR3 is TGTGCCAGCAGCTTAGGGGGGCGAGGACCTATCACTGAAGCTTTCTTT.

This rearrangement joins TRBV5-5 to TRBJ2-7; no clear D gene. V was cut by 0 bases and J by 2 bases, with 12 bases left in between. This CDR3 is 15 amino acids long. Germline CDR1 is SGHKS and CDR2 is YYEKEE (reference sequence). DNA for the CDR3: TGTGCCAGCAGCTTGGCCGGGTCCGGTCCCTACGAGCAGTACTTC. It codes for CASSLAGSGPYEQYF.

This sequence joins TRBV25-1 and TRBJ2-7; D not certain. CDR1 is MGHDK, CDR2 SYGVNS, per germline. With 2 bases removed from V and 3 bases from J, the gap between germline ends came to 14 bases. This CDR3 spans 15 amino acids. The DNA of the CDR3 is TGTGCCAGCAGTGAAACGGTCCGATCAGGCTACGAGCAGTACTTC. This encodes CASSETVRSGYEQYF.

CDR3 in DNA: TGTGCCAGTACCAATTCTTGGACAGCCACAGATACGCAGTATTTT. This translates into CASTNSWTATDTQYF. The chain employs TRBV19 and TRBJ2-3; tentative D call: TRBD1 (6 bases). The CDR3 sequence is 15 residues long. In germline, CDR1 is LNHDA, CDR2 SQIVND (reference sequence). Trimming removed 7 bases at V and 2 bases at J, with 16 bases between. Together with reference TRBV19 and TRBJ2-3, the CDR3 gives the full variable domain: DGGITQSPKYLFRKEGQNVTLSCEQNLNHDAMYWYRQDPGQGLRLIYYSQIVNDFQKGDIAEGYSVSREKKESFPLTVTSAQKNPTAFYLCASTNSWTATDTQYFGPGTRLTVL.

The V gene is TRBV5-1, the J gene TRBJ2-1; weak D call: TRBD1 (6 bases). The CDR3 is 15 amino acids. Germline V gene sequence: CDR1 SGHRS, CDR2 YFSETQ. Trimming shortened V by 4 bases and J by 8 bases, and 19 bases separated the two germline ends. In nucleotides, the CDR3 is TGCGCCAGCAGCCCGAGCCCGACAGGCCAAGATGAGCAGTTCTTC. It translates to CASSPSPTGQDEQFF.

This chain joins TRBV24-1 and TRBJ2-1; no clear D. V was cut by 1 base and J by 9 bases, with 3 bases left in between. Germline V CDR1 and CDR2: KGHDR, SFDVKD. This CDR3 region has 11 residues. CDR3 loop: CATSDFTEQFF. The CDR3 region has the DNA TGTGCCACCAGTGATTTTACTGAGCAGTTCTTC.

This clone was detected once. The genes are TRBV7-9 and TRBJ2-2, with TRBD2 identical over 7 bases. Germline CDR1 is SEHNR and CDR2 is FQNEAQ (reference sequence). The CDR3 runs to 16 residues. V lost 5 bases and J lost 5; bases outside the gene matches: 11. Here the CDR3 DNA reads TGTGCCAGCAGCCTCGAAGCAGGGAGGGGTACCGGGGAGCTGTTTTTT. Protein product: CASSLEAGRGTGELFF.

This CDR3 is CASSFGGSGRPSSYNEQFF. The CDR3 bases are TGTGCCAGCAGCTTCGGCGGAAGCGGGAGGCCTAGCTCCTACAATGAGCAGTTCTTC. The chain carries TRBV7-6 and TRBJ2-1, with TRBD2 matching 9 bases. The CDR3 runs 19 residues. Germline V gives CDR1 SGHVS, CDR2 FNYEAQ. V lost 3 bases and J lost 0; bases outside the gene matches: 12. The full variable domain, rest sourced from reference TRBV7-6 and TRBJ2-1, is GAGVSQSPRYKVTKRGQDVALRCDPISGHVSLYWYRQALGQGPEFLTYFNYEAQQDKSGLPNDRFSAERPEGSISTLTIQRTEQRDSAMYRCASSFGGSGRPSSYNEQFFGPGTRLTVL.

J is TRBJ2-7 and V is TRBV5-1; 14 bases agree with TRBD2. The CDR3 totals 16 residues. Trimming cost V 4 bases and J 4 bases; bases outside gene matches: 7. Germline-derived CDR1 and CDR2 are SGHRS and YFSETQ. The CDR3 loop reads CASSGGTSGSAYEQYF. The CDR3 DNA is TGCGCCAGCAGCGGTGGGACTAGCGGGAGTGCGTACGAGCAGTACTTC.

The gene calls are TRBV4-2 and TRBJ1-2; D is perhaps TRBD1 (6 bases). The CDR3 length is 16 residues. V was clipped by 0 bases and J by 5 bases, with 16 bases between them. Germline V gene data show CDR1 as LGHNA and CDR2 as YNFKEQ. CDR3 in amino acids: CASSQDGGGTQYGYTF. CDR3 in DNA: TGTGCCAGCAGCCAAGATGGGGGCGGGACGCAATATGGCTACACCTTC.

CDR3 DNA: TGTGCCAGCAGCTCCCGGGGACTTTTTAATACGCAGTATTTT. Translated, it gives CASSSRGLFNTQYF. The chain carries TRBV11-2 and TRBJ2-3; possibly TRBD2 for D (6 bases). CDR3 length: 14 residues. Germline values: CDR1 SGHAT, CDR2 FQNNGV. Trimming removed 4 bases from V and 7 bases from J, with 15 bases in between. Drawing the rest from reference TRBV11-2 and TRBJ2-3, the complete variable domain is EAGVAQSPRYKIIEKRQSVAFWCNPISGHATLYWYQQILGQGPKLLIQFQNNGVVDDSQLPKDRFSAERLKGVDSTLKIQPAKLEDSAVYLCASSSRGLFNTQYFGPGTRLTVL.